The clone carrying this T cell receptor (beta chain) was picked up one time. The data belong to a study of tumor-infiltrating lymphocytes in localized non-small cell lung cancer. TCRdb's table, derived via immunoSEQ multiplex PCR, lists solely in-frame clones and lacks some. The table lists more than 20,000 clones, 73% of them singletons, with 6.3% in the top ten. V gave up 6 bases and J gave up 4 bases; unmatched junction bases: 8. There are 14 residues in the CDR3. Germline V gene data show CDR1 as MNHEY and CDR2 as SVGAGI. The chain carries TRBV6-5 and TRBJ1-2; 7 nucleotides agree with TRBD1. The sequenced material came from lung tumor tissue. This sequence originates from a human donor with non-small cell lung cancer. CDR3: CASRRQGLSYGYTF. The CDR3 nucleotides read TGTGCCAGCAGAAGACAGGGACTCAGCTATGGCTACACCTTC.